The 29 T cell receptor beta chains given below trace back to one sample, sequenced in a study of T cell responses to AZD1222 COVID-19 vaccine. Using immunoSEQ multiplex PCR, the repertoire was profiled, and TCRdb retains in-frame clones only, with some absent. The sample has 100,000 to 150,000 clones; about 92% are singletons. The source was peripheral blood, collected on day 0 of AZD1222 vaccination. These receptors originate from an adult in good health.

The rearrangement joins TRBV5-6 to TRBJ1-4; D is uncertain. Trimming stripped 2 bases from V and 5 bases from J, with 7 bases between. CDR1 SGHDT and CDR2 YYEEEE come from the germline V gene. The CDR3 sequence is 13 residues long. In DNA, the CDR3 is TGTGCCAGCAGCTTCTGGGAGAATGAAAAACTGTTTTTT. Protein sequence: CASSFWENEKLFF.

V usage is TRBV6-5 and J usage is TRBJ2-7; 8 nucleotides line up with TRBD1. Germline V gives CDR1 MNHEY, CDR2 SVGAGI. The CDR3 runs to 16 residues. The V segment lost 0 bases and the J segment 2 bases; nucleotides outside the gene matches: 6. CDR3 DNA sequence: TGTGCCAGCAGTTACTCGAGGACAGGGCAGGCCTACGAGCAGTACTTC. The encoded protein is CASSYSRTGQAYEQYF.

The chain couples TRBV5-6 to TRBJ2-2, with D tentatively TRBD1 (7 bases). The CDR3 is 13 residues long. Germline V gene lookup returns CDR1 SGHDT and CDR2 YYEEEE. The V gene lost 6 bases and the J gene lost 7 bases, with 13 bases spanning the gap. This CDR3 reads CASTPGGIGELFF. CDR3 DNA sequence: TGTGCCAGCACCCCAGGGGGGATCGGGGAGCTGTTTTTT.

This chain uses TRBV7-6 with TRBJ1-6; D possibly corresponds to TRBD1 (6 bases). The CDR3 spans 15 residues. The V and J ends lost 5 bases and 7 bases respectively, with 15 bases between them. Per the germline V gene, CDR1 is SGHVS and CDR2 is FNYEAQ. In DNA form, the CDR3 reads TGTGCCAGCAGCGTACAGGGCCTTCGGAATTCACCCCTCCACTTT. This gives the protein CASSVQGLRNSPLHF.

The CDR3 region has the DNA TGCGCCAGCAGCTTGGGCATGGGTAAGACAGATACGCAGTATTTT. Translation gives CASSLGMGKTDTQYF. This chain connects TRBV5-1 to TRBJ2-3; D gene ambiguous. Per the germline V gene, CDR1 is SGHRS and CDR2 is YFSETQ. Trimming cost V 0 bases and J 3 bases, with 11 bases left between them. The CDR3 has 15 amino acids.

V gene TRBV9 combines with J gene TRBJ1-5; TRBD1 matches at 9 bases. This CDR3 has 15 residues. The V segment lost 3 bases and the J segment 4 bases; nucleotides outside the gene matches: 5. In germline, CDR1 is SGDLS, CDR2 YYNGEE. The CDR3 reads CASSAGQGGNQPQHF. Here the CDR3 DNA reads TGTGCCAGCAGCGCGGGACAGGGAGGGAATCAGCCCCAGCATTTT.

This clone has just one count. The rearrangement links TRBV27 to TRBJ2-3; 10 nucleotides agree with TRBD1. The ends lost 1 base at V and 1 base at J; junction bases unmatched: 2. CDR3 length: 16 amino acids. Germline V lookup: CDR1 MNHEY, CDR2 SMNVEV (reference sequence). The DNA for the CDR3 is TGTGCCAGCAGTTTATACGGGACAGGGGGCACAGATACGCAGTATTTT. It is translated as CASSLYGTGGTDTQYF.

In DNA form, the CDR3 reads TGTGCCAGCTCACCATTTACAGGGAACTCTGGAAACACCATATATTTT. This codes for CASSPFTGNSGNTIYF. V is TRBV18 and J is TRBJ1-3, with TRBD1 as a possible D gene (6 bases). V dropped 2 bases and J dropped 0 bases, with 11 bases sitting between them. CDR1 is KGHSH, CDR2 LQKENI, per germline. The length of the CDR3 is 16 residues. Filled out from reference TRBV18 and TRBJ1-3, the complete variable domain reads NAGVMQNPRHLVRRRGQEARLRCSPMKGHSHVYWYRQLPEEGLKFMVYLQKENIIDESGMPKERFSAEFPKEGPSILRIQQVVRGDSAAYFCASSPFTGNSGNTIYFGEGSWLTVV.

V and J are TRBV2 and TRBJ1-2; 9 positions agree with TRBD1. The V gene end was trimmed by 6 bases and the J gene end by 5 bases; junction bases not matched to a gene: 4. This CDR3 region has 13 residues. Germline values: CDR1 SNHLY, CDR2 FYNNEI. The CDR3 loop is CASRLGQGYGYTF. In nucleotides, the CDR3 is TGTGCCAGCAGGTTGGGACAGGGATATGGCTACACCTTC.

This clone has just one count. The chain combines TRBV6-1 with TRBJ1-2; 7 nucleotides agree with TRBD1. V lost 1 base to trimming and J lost 4 bases; unmatched junction nucleotides: 6. The CDR3 loop spans 15 amino acids. Germline V gene lookup returns CDR1 MNHNS and CDR2 SASEGT. The CDR3 region is CASSEGQGFSYGYTF. In nucleotides, the CDR3 is TGTGCCAGCAGTGAAGGACAGGGTTTCAGCTATGGCTACACCTTC.

The J gene is TRBJ2-7, the V gene TRBV5-1, with 8 bases that match TRBD1. CDR3 length: 14 amino acids. Germline-derived CDR1 and CDR2 are SGHRS and YFSETQ. V lost 4 bases and J lost 2; bases outside the gene matches: 5. The CDR3 DNA reads as TGCGCCAGCAGCACCGGACAGGGCCCCTACGAGCAGTACTTC. Translated: CASSTGQGPYEQYF.

The chain is built from TRBV28 and TRBJ2-3, with D perhaps matching TRBD1 (6 bases). Trimming left V 8 bases short and J 4 bases short, with 19 bases between. CDR3 size: 15 residues. The germline CDR1 and CDR2 sequences are MDHEN and SYDVKM. The CDR3 reads CASEVAGEPPDTQYF. CDR3 in DNA: TGTGCCAGCGAGGTGGCAGGGGAACCGCCAGATACGCAGTATTTT. Looking up the rest from reference TRBV28 and TRBJ2-3 gives the full variable domain: DVKVTQSSRYLVKRTGEKVFLECVQDMDHENMFWYRQDPGLGLRLIYFSYDVKMKEKGDIPEGYSVSREKKERFSLILESASTNQTSMYLCASEVAGEPPDTQYFGPGTRLTVL.

The V and J genes are TRBV29-1 and TRBJ2-3; D possibly matches TRBD1 or TRBD2 (5 bases each). CDR1 and CDR2 from the germline V gene are SQVTM and ANQGSEA. Trimming cost V 7 bases and J 6 bases, with 20 bases left between them. The CDR3 runs 14 residues. CDR3 sequence reads: CSAGARRKLDTQYF. The CDR3 DNA sequence: TGCAGCGCTGGGGCCAGGAGGAAATTGGATACGCAGTATTTT.

This clone was seen just once. The chain recombines TRBV3-1 (or the pseudogene TRBV3-2) with TRBJ1-2; D is uncertain. Trimming took off 0 bases at V and 2 bases at J, with 7 bases between the two ends. The CDR3 spans 14 residues. Germline V gene data show CDR1 as LGHDT and CDR2 as YNNKEL (reference sequence). DNA for the CDR3: TGTGCCAGCAGCCAAGATTCCGGGAACTATGGCTACACCTTC. This codes for CASSQDSGNYGYTF.

The gene calls are TRBV19 and TRBJ1-2; D perhaps matches TRBD1 (5 bases). Trimming stripped 0 bases from V and 7 bases from J, with 12 bases between. Germline CDR1 LNHDA, CDR2 SQIVND (reference sequence). CDR3 length: 14 amino acids. DNA for the CDR3: TGTGCCAGTAGTATAGATTCCGGGGCTGGTGGCTACACCTTC. Its translation: CASSIDSGAGGYTF.

The V and J genes are TRBV6-5 and TRBJ1-2; D not certain. V lost 6 bases to trimming and J lost 7 bases, with 12 bases between them. The germline V gene encodes CDR1 MNHEY and CDR2 SVGAGI. The CDR3 covers 12 residues. Here the CDR3 DNA reads TGTGCCAGCAGATGGGCCAGCGGTGGCTACACCTTC. Amino acid sequence: CASRWASGGYTF.

This clone was recorded once. This chain uses TRBV7-9 with TRBJ2-1; D possibly corresponds to TRBD2 (6 bases). This CDR3 has 16 amino acids. Germline lookup yields CDR1 SEHNR and CDR2 FQNEAQ (reference sequence). Trimming took off 5 bases at V and 5 bases at J, with 19 bases between the two ends. The CDR3 sequence is CASSPPEAGRNNEQFF. DNA of the CDR3: TGTGCCAGCAGCCCCCCCGAGGCGGGGAGAAACAATGAGCAGTTCTTC.

The J gene is TRBJ1-2, the V gene TRBV28, with a weak D call TRBD1 (6 bases). Germline lookup yields CDR1 MDHEN and CDR2 SYDVKM. Between the trimmed V and J ends, which lost 8 bases and 10 bases, there was a span of 20 bases. This CDR3 has 13 amino acids. DNA of the CDR3: TGTGCCAGCTGGGGGGGTGACAGGCGCTACTACACCTTC. The encoded protein is CASWGGDRRYYTF.

The V and J genes are TRBV7-9 and TRBJ2-3; 12 bases are shared with TRBD2. The junction had 7 bases not matched to a gene; V was cut back by 0 bases and J by 0 bases. Per germline, CDR1 SEHNR and CDR2 FQNEAQ (reference sequence). The CDR3 runs to 19 residues. CDR3 sequence (DNA): TGTGCCAGCAGCTTAGCGGCTCTAGCGGGAGGGCCTAGCACAGATACGCAGTATTTT. Residues: CASSLAALAGGPSTDTQYF.

The chain links TRBV3-1 (or the pseudogene TRBV3-2) to TRBJ1-6; 9 bases align to TRBD1. The CDR3 totals 14 residues. Germline CDR1 reads LGHDT; CDR2 reads YNNKEL (reference sequence). V dropped 3 bases and J dropped 8; count of bases not matched to a gene: 2. CDR3 nucleotides: TGTGCCAGCAGCCAGACAGGGGGTGATTCACCCCTCCACTTT. Its protein is CASSQTGGDSPLHF.

V is TRBV7-9 and J is TRBJ2-7, with 9 bases lining up with TRBD1. This CDR3 has 14 amino acids. CDR1 and CDR2 from the germline V gene are SEHNR and FQNEAQ (reference sequence). The ends lost 5 bases at V and 7 bases at J; junction bases unmatched: 9. CDR3 DNA sequence: TGTGCCAGCAGCCGGAGGACAGGGGATGAGGAGCAGTACTTC. It encodes CASSRRTGDEEQYF.

V is TRBV24-1 and J is TRBJ1-2; tentative D call: TRBD1 (6 bases). Germline values: CDR1 KGHDR, CDR2 SFDVKD. V was shortened by 6 bases and J by 3 bases, with 10 bases between the two germline ends. The CDR3 has 13 residues. For the CDR3, the DNA is TGTGCCACCAGTAAGGGGGGATACTATGGCTACACCTTC. As protein: CATSKGGYYGYTF.

The chain joins TRBV5-1 to TRBJ2-5, with 7 bases that match TRBD2. J lost 1 base, V lost 6 bases, and 6 bases had no gene match. Germline-derived CDR1 and CDR2 are SGHRS and YFSETQ. The CDR3 covers 14 residues. The CDR3 reads CASTPLATQETQYF. CDR3 nucleotide sequence: TGCGCCAGCACCCCACTAGCGACCCAAGAGACCCAGTACTTC. Drawing the rest from reference TRBV5-1 and TRBJ2-5, the complete variable domain is KAGVTQTPRYLIKTRGQQVTLSCSPISGHRSVSWYQQTPGQGLQFLFEYFSETQRNKGNFPGRFSGRQFSNSRSEMNVSTLELGDSALYLCASTPLATQETQYFGPGTRLLVL.

The chain links TRBV27 to TRBJ1-5; D possibly corresponds to TRBD1 (6 bases). CDR1 is MNHEY and CDR2 is SMNVEV in the germline V gene (reference sequence). The CDR3 extends over 14 amino acids. Trimming took off 8 bases at V and 7 bases at J, with 18 bases between the two ends. The CDR3 sequence is CASSRRGVVQPQHF. The CDR3, as DNA: TGTGCCAGCTCTCGAAGGGGGGTAGTACAGCCCCAGCATTTT.

The chain couples TRBV27 to TRBJ2-7; D call uncertain. This CDR3 comprises 15 residues. With 0 bases removed from V and 7 bases from J, the gap between germline ends came to 16 bases. CDR1 is MNHEY, CDR2 SMNVEV, per germline (reference sequence). The CDR3 is CASSLSVQAIREQYF. Written as DNA, the CDR3 is TGTGCCAGCAGTTTATCGGTCCAGGCGATAAGGGAGCAGTACTTC.

The chain recombines TRBV5-4 with TRBJ2-7; D might be TRBD1 or TRBD2, each matching 6 bases. V was trimmed by 0 bases and J by 7 bases, leaving 23 bases between them. In germline, CDR1 is SGHNT, CDR2 YYREEE (reference sequence). CDR3 length: 17 amino acids. The DNA for the CDR3 is TGTGCCAGCAGCTTGGGTAGGGGGGCCCGGGGGTCTAGAGAGCAGTACTTC. Amino acid sequence: CASSLGRGARGSREQYF.

This clone was counted between two and nine times. The junction does not match germline at one end; this may be a read error. The sample carries other DNA sequences with the same CDR3. V and J are TRBV30 and TRBJ2-2, with 7 bases aligning to TRBD2. In germline, CDR1 is GTSNPN, CDR2 SVGIG (reference sequence). The CDR3 spans 11 residues. This CDR3 reads CAWSWGGELFF. Written as DNA, the CDR3 is TGTGCCTGGAGCTGGGGGGGGGAACTGTTTTTT.

V and J are TRBV5-1 and TRBJ2-3, with D possibly being TRBD1 (5 bases). Germline CDR1 SGHRS, CDR2 YFSETQ. This CDR3 is built from 15 residues. V lost 0 bases and J 2 bases, leaving 10 bases between the germline ends. In DNA, the CDR3 is TGCGCCAGCAGCTTGGGACAGCCCCCCACAGATACGCAGTATTTT. Its protein product is CASSLGQPPTDTQYF.

The chain links TRBV9 to TRBJ2-7; maybe TRBD2 (10 bases). The CDR3 extends over 14 amino acids. The germline V gene has CDR1 SGDLS and CDR2 YYNGEE. The V end was cut by 4 bases, the J end by 7 bases, with 18 bases between. CDR3 sequence reads: CASSLTSGTGEQYF. In DNA form, the CDR3 reads TGTGCCAGCAGCCTAACTAGCGGGACAGGGGAGCAGTACTTC.